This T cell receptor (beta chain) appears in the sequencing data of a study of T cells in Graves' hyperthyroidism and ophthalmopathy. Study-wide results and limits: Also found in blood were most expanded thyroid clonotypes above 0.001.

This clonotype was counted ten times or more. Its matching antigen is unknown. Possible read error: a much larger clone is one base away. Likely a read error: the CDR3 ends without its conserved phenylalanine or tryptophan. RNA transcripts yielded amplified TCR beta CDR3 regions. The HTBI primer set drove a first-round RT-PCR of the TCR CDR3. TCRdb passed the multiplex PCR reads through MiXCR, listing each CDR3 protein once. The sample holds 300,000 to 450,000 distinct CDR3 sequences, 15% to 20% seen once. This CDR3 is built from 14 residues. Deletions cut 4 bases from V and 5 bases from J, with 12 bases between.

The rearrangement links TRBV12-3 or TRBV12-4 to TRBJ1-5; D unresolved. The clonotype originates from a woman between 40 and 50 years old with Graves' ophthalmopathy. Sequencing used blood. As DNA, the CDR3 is TGTGCCAGCAGTTCCCGTGTCAATTATCAGCCCCAGCATTCT. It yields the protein CASSSRVNYQPQHS.